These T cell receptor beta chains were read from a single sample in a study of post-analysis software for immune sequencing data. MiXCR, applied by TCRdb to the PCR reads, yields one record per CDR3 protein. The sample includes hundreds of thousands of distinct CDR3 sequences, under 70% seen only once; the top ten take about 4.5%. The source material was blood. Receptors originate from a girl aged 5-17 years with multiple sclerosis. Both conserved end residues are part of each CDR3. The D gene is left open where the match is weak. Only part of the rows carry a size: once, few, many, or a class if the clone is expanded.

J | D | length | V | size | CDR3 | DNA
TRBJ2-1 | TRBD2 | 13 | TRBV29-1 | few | CSVRTSGGGEQFF | TGCAGCGTACGGACTAGCGGGGGAGGGGAGCAGTTCTTC
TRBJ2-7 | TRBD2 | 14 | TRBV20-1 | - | CSASGLAGAGEQYF | TGCAGTGCTTCAGGACTAGCGGGAGCTGGAGAGCAGTACTTC
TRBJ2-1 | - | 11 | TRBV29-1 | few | CSLWGGHEQFF | TGCAGCCTTTGGGGGGGGCATGAGCAGTTCTTC
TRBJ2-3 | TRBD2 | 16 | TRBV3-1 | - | CASSRRVAGGADTQYF | TGTGCCAGCAGCCGTAGAGTGGCGGGGGGCGCAGATACGCAGTATTTT
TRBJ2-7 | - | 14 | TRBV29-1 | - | CSVVVGGLSYEQYF | TGCAGCGTTGTGGTCGGGGGGCTCTCCTACGAGCAGTACTTC
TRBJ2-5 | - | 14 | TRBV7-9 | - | CASSGRGAGETQYF | TGTGCCAGCAGCGGCCGGGGGGCCGGAGAGACCCAGTACTTC
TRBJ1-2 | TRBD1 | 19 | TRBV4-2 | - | CASSQDWDSHRYSNYGYTF | TGTGCCAGCAGCCAAGATTGGGACAGTCACCGATATTCTAACTATGGCTACACCTTC
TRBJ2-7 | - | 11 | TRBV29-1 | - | CSVEVFYEQYF | TGCAGCGTTGAAGTATTCTACGAGCAGTACTTC
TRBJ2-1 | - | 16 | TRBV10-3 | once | CAISEPYGGGFNEQFF | TGTGCCATCAGTGAGCCATACGGAGGGGGGTTCAATGAGCAGTTCTTC
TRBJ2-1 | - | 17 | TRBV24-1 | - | CATSDSEGLGLYNEQFF | TGTGCCACCAGTGATTCCGAGGGGCTTGGTCTGTACAATGAGCAGTTCTTC
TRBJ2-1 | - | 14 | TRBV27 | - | CASSLPLGGTEQFF | TGTGCCAGCAGTTTACCCCTTGGGGGGACCGAGCAGTTCTTC
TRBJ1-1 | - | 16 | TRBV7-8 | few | CASSPTRQDLNTEAFF | TGTGCCAGCAGCCCCACCCGCCAGGACTTGAACACTGAAGCTTTCTTT
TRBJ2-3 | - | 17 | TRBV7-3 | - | CASSLTYPGRGTDTQYF | TGTGCCAGCAGCTTAACGTACCCGGGGAGAGGGACAGATACGCAGTATTTT
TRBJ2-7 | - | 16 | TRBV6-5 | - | CASSSEYRNRVYEQYF | TGTGCCAGCAGTAGCGAATACCGGAACAGGGTCTACGAGCAGTACTTC
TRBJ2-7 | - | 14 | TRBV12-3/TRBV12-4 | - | CVSSLDFGAYEQYF | TGTGTCAGCAGTTTAGATTTCGGAGCCTACGAGCAGTACTTC
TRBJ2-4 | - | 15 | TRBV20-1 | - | CSARVGESAKNIQYF | TGCAGTGCTAGAGTGGGGGAATCGGCCAAAAACATTCAGTACTTC
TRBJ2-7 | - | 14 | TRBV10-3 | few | CAISESRELHEQYF | TGTGCCATCAGTGAATCTCGGGAGCTCCACGAGCAGTACTTC
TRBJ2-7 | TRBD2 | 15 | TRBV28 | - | CASSTPTSGPYEQYF | TGTGCCAGCAGTACGCCGACTAGCGGACCTTACGAGCAGTACTTC
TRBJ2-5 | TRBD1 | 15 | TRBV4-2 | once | CASSGGTGGGKTQYF | TGTGCCAGCAGTGGAGGGACAGGGGGCGGAAAGACCCAGTACTTC
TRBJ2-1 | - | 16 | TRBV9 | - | CASSDPSGVNYNEQFF | TGTGCCAGCAGCGACCCCTCGGGAGTAAACTACAATGAGCAGTTCTTC
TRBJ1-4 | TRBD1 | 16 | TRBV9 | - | CASSKDRTATNEKLFF | TGTGCCAGCAGCAAGGACAGGACTGCAACTAATGAAAAACTGTTTTTT
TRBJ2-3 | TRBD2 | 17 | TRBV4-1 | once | CASSVTRLAGSTDTQYF | TGCGCCAGCAGCGTCACACGACTAGCGGGAAGCACAGATACGCAGTATTTT
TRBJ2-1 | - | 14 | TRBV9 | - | CASGVSGRTNEQFF | TGTGCCAGCGGGGTCAGCGGGCGAACCAATGAGCAGTTCTTC
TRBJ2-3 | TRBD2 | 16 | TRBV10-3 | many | CAISDMRESGTDTQYF | TGTGCCATCAGTGATATGCGGGAGTCGGGGACAGATACGCAGTATTTT
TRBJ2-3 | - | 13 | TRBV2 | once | CASNPGSTDTQYF | TGTGCCAGCAACCCGGGTTCGACAGATACGCAGTATTTT
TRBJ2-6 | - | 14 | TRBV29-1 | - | CSVLALSGANVLTF | TGCAGCGTACTGGCCCTTTCTGGGGCCAACGTCCTGACTTTC
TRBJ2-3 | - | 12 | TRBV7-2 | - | CASSRPLDTQYF | TGTGCCAGCAGCCGACCGTTAGATACGCAGTATTTT